A selection of T cell receptor beta chains follows, all from one sample in a study of shared clonotypes between healthy human individuals. Clones were sequenced by immunoSEQ multiplex PCR, and TCRdb holds only the in-frame ones, with some missing. This table holds nearly 2 million clones, approximately 95% found once. The sequenced material came from naive CD8+ T cells sorted from blood. All receptors come from a man aged 18 to 29 in good health. The CDR3 runs from the conserved cysteine through the conserved F or W. The D gene is left open where the match is weak. The size field is filled for only some rows; it gives once, few, many or a size class.

v_gene: TRBV6-5
d_gene: TRBD2
abundance: -
j_gene: TRBJ2-1
CDR3aa: CASSYGGEGSYNEQFF
CDR3nt: TGTGCCAGCAGTTACGGGGGGGAAGGGTCCTACAATGAGCAGTTCTTC

v_gene: TRBV4-2
d_gene: -
abundance: -
j_gene: TRBJ2-2
CDR3aa: CASSQDPGGELFF
CDR3nt: TGTGCCAGCAGCCAAGATCCGGGCGGGGAGCTGTTTTTT

v_gene: TRBV27
d_gene: TRBD1
abundance: -
j_gene: TRBJ2-7
CDR3aa: CASSSPGQGAYEQYF
CDR3nt: TGTGCCAGCAGTTCACCGGGACAGGGGGCGTACGAGCAGTACTTC

v_gene: TRBV5-6
d_gene: TRBD1
abundance: once
j_gene: TRBJ1-1
CDR3aa: CASSHLTGRNAEAFF
CDR3nt: TGTGCCAGCAGCCACCTGACAGGGCGGAACGCTGAAGCTTTCTTT

v_gene: TRBV11-2
d_gene: -
abundance: -
j_gene: TRBJ2-1
CDR3aa: CASSLVSVTPYNEQFF
CDR3nt: TGTGCCAGCAGCTTAGTTAGCGTCACGCCCTACAATGAGCAGTTCTTC

v_gene: TRBV6-6
d_gene: -
abundance: -
j_gene: TRBJ1-1
CDR3aa: CASTVGNEYTEAFF
CDR3nt: TGTGCCAGCACCGTCGGTAATGAGTACACTGAAGCTTTCTTT

v_gene: TRBV29-1
d_gene: -
abundance: once
j_gene: TRBJ2-5
CDR3aa: CSVRQETQYF
CDR3nt: TGCAGCGTCCGACAAGAGACCCAGTACTTC

v_gene: TRBV7-6
d_gene: -
abundance: -
j_gene: TRBJ2-3
CDR3aa: CASSLASLPSTDTQYF
CDR3nt: TGTGCCAGCAGCTTAGCGTCCTTACCGAGCACAGATACGCAGTATTTT

v_gene: TRBV30
d_gene: -
abundance: -
j_gene: TRBJ2-3
CDR3aa: CAWSEGGGSADTQYF
CDR3nt: TGTGCCTGGAGTGAGGGCGGGGGCAGCGCAGATACGCAGTATTTT

v_gene: TRBV18
d_gene: -
abundance: few
j_gene: TRBJ1-6
CDR3aa: CASSPPAGDNSPLHF
CDR3nt: TGTGCCAGCTCACCACCCGCGGGAGATAATTCACCCCTCCACTTT

v_gene: TRBV7-9
d_gene: -
abundance: once
j_gene: TRBJ2-5
CDR3aa: CASSAPVGGETQYF
CDR3nt: TGTGCCAGCAGCGCCCCAGTGGGGGGAGAGACCCAGTACTTC

v_gene: TRBV5-4
d_gene: -
abundance: -
j_gene: TRBJ2-7
CDR3aa: CASSLPPGHSPYEQYF
CDR3nt: TGTGCCAGCAGTCTACCGCCGGGACACAGTCCCTACGAGCAGTACTTC

v_gene: TRBV5-6
d_gene: TRBD2
abundance: -
j_gene: TRBJ2-2
CDR3aa: CASSLGLALGELFF
CDR3nt: TGTGCCAGCAGCTTGGGACTAGCTCTCGGGGAGCTGTTTTTT

v_gene: TRBV7-9
d_gene: -
abundance: -
j_gene: TRBJ1-2
CDR3aa: CASRGVGGRGYTF
CDR3nt: TGTGCCAGCAGAGGAGTGGGGGGTCGCGGCTACACCTTC

v_gene: TRBV5-1
d_gene: -
abundance: once
j_gene: TRBJ2-7
CDR3aa: CASRQIGKDEQYF
CDR3nt: TGCGCCAGCAGACAAATTGGAAAGGACGAGCAGTACTTC

v_gene: TRBV27
d_gene: TRBD2
abundance: -
j_gene: TRBJ2-3
CDR3aa: CASSSRLAGDGDTQYF
CDR3nt: TGTGCCAGCAGCTCGAGACTAGCGGGAGATGGGGATACGCAGTATTTT

v_gene: TRBV15
d_gene: -
abundance: -
j_gene: TRBJ2-1
CDR3aa: CATSRVTIPYNEQFF
CDR3nt: TGTGCCACCAGCAGAGTCACAATTCCCTACAATGAGCAGTTCTTC

v_gene: TRBV5-1
d_gene: -
abundance: -
j_gene: TRBJ2-7
CDR3aa: CASSLGSSPPYEQYF
CDR3nt: TGCGCCAGCAGCTTGGGGAGCTCGCCTCCCTACGAGCAGTACTTC

v_gene: TRBV10-3
d_gene: -
abundance: -
j_gene: TRBJ1-3
CDR3aa: CAIGEHLSSGNTIYF
CDR3nt: TGTGCCATTGGGGAACACCTAAGCTCTGGAAACACCATATATTTT

v_gene: TRBV13
d_gene: -
abundance: -
j_gene: TRBJ2-5
CDR3aa: CASSYQETQYF
CDR3nt: TGTGCCAGCAGCTACCAAGAGACCCAGTACTTC

v_gene: TRBV4-1
d_gene: -
abundance: -
j_gene: TRBJ1-5
CDR3aa: CASSEASGTNQPQHF
CDR3nt: TGCGCCAGCAGCGAGGCCTCAGGGACCAATCAGCCCCAGCATTTT

v_gene: TRBV7-9
d_gene: TRBD1
abundance: -
j_gene: TRBJ2-7
CDR3aa: CASSEGQGAKEQYF
CDR3nt: TGTGCCAGCAGCGAGGGACAGGGGGCGAAAGAGCAGTACTTC

v_gene: TRBV7-9
d_gene: -
abundance: -
j_gene: TRBJ2-1
CDR3aa: CASSFREAGYNEQFF
CDR3nt: TGTGCCAGCAGCTTTCGTGAAGCTGGGTACAATGAGCAGTTCTTC

v_gene: TRBV27
d_gene: TRBD2
abundance: -
j_gene: TRBJ2-3
CDR3aa: CASSPSSGDTITDTQYF
CDR3nt: TGTGCCAGCAGTCCCTCTAGCGGGGATACCATCACAGATACGCAGTATTTT

v_gene: TRBV5-5
d_gene: TRBD1
abundance: -
j_gene: TRBJ2-7
CDR3aa: CASSRTGTVYEQYF
CDR3nt: TGTGCCAGCAGCCGAACCGGGACAGTATACGAGCAGTACTTC

v_gene: TRBV2
d_gene: -
abundance: -
j_gene: TRBJ1-1
CDR3aa: CASSEWQGNTEAFF
CDR3nt: TGTGCCAGCAGTGAATGGCAGGGGAACACTGAAGCTTTCTTT

v_gene: TRBV6-1
d_gene: -
abundance: -
j_gene: TRBJ2-5
CDR3aa: CASSVNRQETQYF
CDR3nt: TGTGCCAGCAGTGTTAATAGACAAGAGACCCAGTACTTC

v_gene: TRBV13
d_gene: -
abundance: -
j_gene: TRBJ2-7
CDR3aa: CASSLGHDYEQYF
CDR3nt: TGTGCCAGCAGCTTGGGACACGACTACGAGCAGTACTTC

v_gene: TRBV27
d_gene: -
abundance: -
j_gene: TRBJ1-2
CDR3aa: CASSLRGALDYGYTF
CDR3nt: TGTGCCAGCAGTTTAAGGGGGGCTCTGGACTATGGCTACACCTTC

v_gene: TRBV29-1
d_gene: -
abundance: -
j_gene: TRBJ2-7
CDR3aa: CSVEEGSYEQYF
CDR3nt: TGCAGCGTTGAAGAGGGATCCTACGAGCAGTACTTC

v_gene: TRBV11-2
d_gene: -
abundance: once
j_gene: TRBJ2-5
CDR3aa: CASTTSGGETQYF
CDR3nt: TGTGCCAGCACCACCTCCGGGGGAGAGACCCAGTACTTC

v_gene: TRBV9
d_gene: TRBD2
abundance: -
j_gene: TRBJ2-3
CDR3aa: CASSVGTSGSWTDTQYF
CDR3nt: TGTGCCAGCAGCGTCGGGACTAGCGGGAGCTGGACAGATACGCAGTATTTT

v_gene: TRBV2
d_gene: TRBD1
abundance: -
j_gene: TRBJ1-4
CDR3aa: CASRDRGATNEKLFF
CDR3nt: TGTGCCAGTCGGGACAGGGGCGCAACTAATGAAAAACTGTTTTTT

v_gene: TRBV6-1
d_gene: TRBD1
abundance: once
j_gene: TRBJ1-1
CDR3aa: CASRLAGGGTEAFF
CDR3nt: TGTGCCAGCAGGTTAGCAGGGGGGGGGACTGAAGCTTTCTTT

v_gene: TRBV10-3
d_gene: -
abundance: -
j_gene: TRBJ2-1
CDR3aa: CAIRGLGSSYNEQFF
CDR3nt: TGTGCCATCAGGGGGTTGGGGAGCTCCTACAATGAGCAGTTCTTC

v_gene: TRBV6-5
d_gene: -
abundance: -
j_gene: TRBJ2-5
CDR3aa: CASSYIQSGVQETQYF
CDR3nt: TGTGCCAGCAGTTACATACAGAGTGGGGTACAAGAGACCCAGTACTTC

v_gene: TRBV2
d_gene: -
abundance: -
j_gene: TRBJ2-5
CDR3aa: CASSDRGWETQYF
CDR3nt: TGTGCCAGCAGTGATCGGGGATGGGAGACCCAGTACTTC

v_gene: TRBV7-8
d_gene: TRBD1
abundance: -
j_gene: TRBJ2-7
CDR3aa: CASSDRATLSYEQYF
CDR3nt: TGTGCCAGCAGCGACAGGGCTACTCTTTCCTACGAGCAGTACTTC

v_gene: TRBV27
d_gene: TRBD1
abundance: once
j_gene: TRBJ1-6
CDR3aa: CASRVGQGFNSPLHF
CDR3nt: TGTGCCAGCAGAGTGGGACAGGGATTTAATTCACCCCTCCACTTT

v_gene: TRBV27
d_gene: -
abundance: -
j_gene: TRBJ2-7
CDR3aa: CASRTGYEQYF
CDR3nt: TGTGCCAGCAGGACAGGTTACGAGCAGTACTTC

v_gene: TRBV28
d_gene: -
abundance: -
j_gene: TRBJ1-1
CDR3aa: CASSFGASFTEAFF
CDR3nt: TGTGCCAGCAGTTTCGGGGCGTCCTTCACTGAAGCTTTCTTT

v_gene: TRBV5-4
d_gene: -
abundance: -
j_gene: TRBJ2-3
CDR3aa: CASSAGQLTDTQYF
CDR3nt: TGTGCCAGCAGCGCGGGACAACTCACAGATACGCAGTATTTT

v_gene: TRBV5-6
d_gene: -
abundance: -
j_gene: TRBJ2-1
CDR3aa: CASSSTSYNEQFF
CDR3nt: TGTGCCAGCAGCTCGACTTCCTACAATGAGCAGTTCTTC

v_gene: TRBV27
d_gene: TRBD2
abundance: -
j_gene: TRBJ2-2
CDR3aa: CASSPLTLAGVTGELFF
CDR3nt: TGTGCCAGCAGTCCTCTAACGCTAGCGGGAGTCACCGGGGAGCTGTTTTTT

v_gene: TRBV25-1
d_gene: -
abundance: -
j_gene: TRBJ2-5
CDR3aa: CASSEFGRAGETQYF
CDR3nt: TGTGCCAGCAGTGAATTTGGTAGGGCCGGGGAGACCCAGTACTTC

v_gene: TRBV6-5
d_gene: TRBD1
abundance: -
j_gene: TRBJ1-6
CDR3aa: CASRDDRGYNSPLHF
CDR3nt: TGTGCCAGCAGGGACGACAGGGGCTATAATTCACCCCTCCACTTT

v_gene: TRBV28
d_gene: TRBD2
abundance: -
j_gene: TRBJ2-7
CDR3aa: CASSLRGDEQYF
CDR3nt: TGTGCCAGCAGTTTGCGGGGGGACGAGCAGTACTTC

v_gene: TRBV4-1
d_gene: -
abundance: -
j_gene: TRBJ2-7
CDR3aa: CASSHSERRPIYEQYF
CDR3nt: TGCGCCAGCAGCCATTCCGAACGGCGGCCGATCTACGAGCAGTACTTC

v_gene: TRBV28
d_gene: -
abundance: -
j_gene: TRBJ1-4
CDR3aa: CASTMMGADDEKLFF
CDR3nt: TGTGCCAGCACCATGATGGGGGCGGACGATGAAAAACTGTTTTTT

v_gene: TRBV7-9
d_gene: TRBD2
abundance: -
j_gene: TRBJ2-1
CDR3aa: CASTPGASGRYNEQFF
CDR3nt: TGTGCCAGCACTCCAGGGGCTAGCGGGAGGTACAATGAGCAGTTCTTC

v_gene: TRBV6-1
d_gene: -
abundance: -
j_gene: TRBJ1-5
CDR3aa: CAGDSNPVGPQHF
CDR3nt: TGTGCCGGCGACAGTAACCCCGTGGGGCCCCAGCATTTT

v_gene: TRBV11-2
d_gene: -
abundance: -
j_gene: TRBJ2-3
CDR3aa: CASSFRGPDTQYF
CDR3nt: TGTGCCAGCAGCTTTCGGGGACCAGATACGCAGTATTTT

v_gene: TRBV13
d_gene: -
abundance: -
j_gene: TRBJ2-2
CDR3aa: CASSGGPANTGELFF
CDR3nt: TGTGCCAGCAGCGGGGGTCCCGCGAACACCGGGGAGCTGTTTTTT

v_gene: TRBV13
d_gene: -
abundance: -
j_gene: TRBJ1-2
CDR3aa: CASTLSPRGGDYGYTF
CDR3nt: TGTGCCAGCACCCTTTCCCCCAGGGGTGGAGACTATGGCTACACCTTC

v_gene: TRBV30
d_gene: TRBD2
abundance: -
j_gene: TRBJ2-3
CDR3aa: CAWSVGAGEDTQYF
CDR3nt: TGTGCCTGGAGTGTGGGAGCGGGAGAGGATACGCAGTATTTT

v_gene: TRBV10-2
d_gene: TRBD2
abundance: -
j_gene: TRBJ2-7
CDR3aa: CASGLAGESGSEQYF
CDR3nt: TGCGCCAGCGGCCTAGCGGGAGAGAGTGGTAGCGAGCAGTACTTC

v_gene: TRBV5-1
d_gene: -
abundance: -
j_gene: TRBJ2-2
CDR3aa: CASSPFNTGELFF
CDR3nt: TGCGCCAGCAGCCCTTTCAACACCGGGGAGCTGTTTTTT

v_gene: TRBV30
d_gene: -
abundance: -
j_gene: TRBJ2-1
CDR3aa: CAWSSDPSSYNEQFF
CDR3nt: TGTGCCTGGAGTTCCGACCCGAGCTCCTACAATGAGCAGTTCTTC